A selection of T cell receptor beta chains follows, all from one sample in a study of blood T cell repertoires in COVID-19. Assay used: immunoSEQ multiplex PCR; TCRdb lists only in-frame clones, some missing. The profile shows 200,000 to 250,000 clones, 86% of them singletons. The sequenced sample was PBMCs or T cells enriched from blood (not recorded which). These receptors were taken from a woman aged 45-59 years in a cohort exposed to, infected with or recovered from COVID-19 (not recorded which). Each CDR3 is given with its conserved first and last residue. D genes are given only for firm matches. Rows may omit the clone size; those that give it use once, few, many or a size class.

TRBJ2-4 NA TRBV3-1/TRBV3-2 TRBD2 TGTGCCAGCAGCCAGCCCCTGGGACTAGGCATTCAGTACTTC CASSQPLGLGIQYF
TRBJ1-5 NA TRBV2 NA TGTGCCAGCGGGGGGTCTTGGGAAAGTCAGCCCCAGCATTTT CASGGSWESQPQHF
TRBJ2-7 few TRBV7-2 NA TGTGCCAGCAGCTTACAAACAATCCGCTCCTACGAGCAGTACTTC CASSLQTIRSYEQYF
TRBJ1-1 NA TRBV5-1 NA TGCGCCAGCAGCGAGAATCAGGGGATTGAAGCTTTCTTT CASSENQGIEAFF
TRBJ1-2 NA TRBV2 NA TGTGCCAGCAGTTTAAGGGGGGGTCACTATGGCTACACCTTC CASSLRGGHYGYTF
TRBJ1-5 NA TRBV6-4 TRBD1 TGTGCCGATTGGACAGGGAATCAGCCCCAGCATTTT CADWTGNQPQHF
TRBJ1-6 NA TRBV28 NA TGTGCCAGCAGTCCCCGCTTGAAAGGGGATTCACCCCTCCACTTT CASSPRLKGDSPLHF
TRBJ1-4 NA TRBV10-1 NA TGCGCCAGCAGTGAGTCACGGGATGAAAAACTGTTTTTT CASSESRDEKLFF
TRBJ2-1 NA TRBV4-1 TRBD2 TGCGCCAGCAGCCAACTGGGACTAGCGGCCTACAATGAGCAGTTCTTC CASSQLGLAAYNEQFF
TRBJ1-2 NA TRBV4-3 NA TGCGCCAGCAGCCAAGATAAGGGGTCCCTCAAGTATGGCTACACCTTC CASSQDKGSLKYGYTF
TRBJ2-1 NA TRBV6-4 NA TGTGCCAGTGACGCGGGTCAGGCCCAATACAATGAGCAGTTCTTC CASDAGQAQYNEQFF
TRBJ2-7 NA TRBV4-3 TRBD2 TGCGCCAGCAGCCAGAGCGGGGGGCGAACCTACGAGCAGTACTTC CASSQSGGRTYEQYF
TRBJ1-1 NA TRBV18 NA TGTGCCAGCTCCGCAATGGAGGGGTCAGACGCCTGGCCTGAAGCTTTCTTT CASSAMEGSDAWPEAFF
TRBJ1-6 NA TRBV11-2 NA TGTGCCAGCAGCCGACCCCGGACAGCCAATTCACCCCTCCACTTT CASSRPRTANSPLHF
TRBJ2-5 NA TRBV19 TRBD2 TGTGCCAGTAGTCTGAGGACTAGCGGGGGGGCGGAGACCCAGTACTTC CASSLRTSGGAETQYF
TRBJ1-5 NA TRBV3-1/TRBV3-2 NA TGTGCCAGCAGCGTATTTGGGCCGGATCAGCCCCAGCATTTT CASSVFGPDQPQHF
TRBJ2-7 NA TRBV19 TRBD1 TGTGCCAGTAGTAAACACCACAGGGGTATGCCCTACGAGCAGTACTTC CASSKHHRGMPYEQYF
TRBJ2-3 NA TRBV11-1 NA TGTGCCAGCAGCTCTCCGGGGGTAGATACGCAGTATTTT CASSSPGVDTQYF
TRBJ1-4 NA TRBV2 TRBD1 TGTGCCAGCAGCGCAAGAAGAACAGGGGGAAAAAATGAAAAACTGTTTTTT CASSARRTGGKNEKLFF
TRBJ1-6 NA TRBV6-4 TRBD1 TGTGCCAGCAGTTCTACCACAGGGGGAGATTCACCCCTCCACTTT CASSSTTGGDSPLHF
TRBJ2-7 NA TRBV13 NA TGTGCCAGCAGCCCCAGGGAGGGGGGCTACGAGCAGTACTTC CASSPREGGYEQYF
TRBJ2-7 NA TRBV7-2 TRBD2 TGTGCCAGCAGCTCTGGACTAGCGGGGGGGCACGAGCAGTACTTC CASSSGLAGGHEQYF
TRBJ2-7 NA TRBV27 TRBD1 TGTGCCAGCAGTGGGACAGGGGGCCGGTACGAGCAGTACTTC CASSGTGGRYEQYF
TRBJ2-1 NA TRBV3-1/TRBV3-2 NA TGTGCCAGCAGCCCTCACTCAGGGGGGAATGAGCAGTTCTTC CASSPHSGGNEQFF
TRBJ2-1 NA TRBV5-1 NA TGCGCCAGCAGAGAGAGGTCGGGTTGGTTCTTC CASRERSGWFF
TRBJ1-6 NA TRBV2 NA TGTGCCAGCACAGGGGAAAATAATTCACCCCTCCACTTT CASTGENNSPLHF
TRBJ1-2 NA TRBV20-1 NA TGCAGTGCTAAGGGGCCCGCCTACACCTTC CSAKGPAYTF
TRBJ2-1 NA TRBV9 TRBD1 TGTGCCAGCAGCGTAGACAGGGGGCTTTACAATGAGCAGTTCTTC CASSVDRGLYNEQFF
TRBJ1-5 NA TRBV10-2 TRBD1 TGCGCCAGCAGTGAGCGGGGACAGGGATCGCAGCCCCAGCATTTT CASSERGQGSQPQHF
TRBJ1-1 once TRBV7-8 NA TGTGCCAGCAGCTTAGCGGGAGGGGGTAGAGGAATGAACACTGAAGCTTTCTTT CASSLAGGGRGMNTEAFF
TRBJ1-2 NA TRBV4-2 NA TGTGCCAGCAGCCAAGCCCAACAGGGAGTCTATGGCTACACCTTC CASSQAQQGVYGYTF
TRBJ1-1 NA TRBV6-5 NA TGTGCCAGCAGTTACCTACAGGGGAACACTGAAGCTTTCTTT CASSYLQGNTEAFF
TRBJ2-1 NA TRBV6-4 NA TGTGCCAGCAGTCGAGATAGGATCAGGGACAATGAGCAGTTCTTC CASSRDRIRDNEQFF
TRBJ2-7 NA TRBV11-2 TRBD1 TGTGCCAGCAGCTTACACAGGGGAACCTACGAGCAGTACTTC CASSLHRGTYEQYF
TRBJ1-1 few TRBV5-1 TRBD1 TGCGCCAGCAGCTCGGGACAGGGGAACACTGAAGCTTTCTTT CASSSGQGNTEAFF
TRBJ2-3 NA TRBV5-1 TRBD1 TGCGCCAGCAGCTCGGACAGGGCGGGAGATACGCAGTATTTT CASSSDRAGDTQYF
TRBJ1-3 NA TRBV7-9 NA TGTGCCAGCAGCGGTAACCGAGCCTCTGGAAACACCATATATTTT CASSGNRASGNTIYF
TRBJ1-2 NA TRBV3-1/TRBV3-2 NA TGTGCCAGCAGCCAAAACCCCAGGGTTGGCGGCTACACCTTC CASSQNPRVGGYTF
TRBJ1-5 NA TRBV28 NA TGTGCCAGCAGTACTCAGGTAAAAGGCTACAATCAGCCCCAGCATTTT CASSTQVKGYNQPQHF
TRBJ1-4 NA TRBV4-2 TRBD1 TGTGCCAGCAGCCAAGGAGTGAGGGGGCAGCGGGAAAAACTGTTTTTT CASSQGVRGQREKLFF
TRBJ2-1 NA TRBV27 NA TGTGCCAGCAGTTTCGGTGGTGAGCAGTTCTTC CASSFGGEQFF
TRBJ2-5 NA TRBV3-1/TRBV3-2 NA TGTGCCAGCAGGCCCAGGGGAATGCGGACGCCGTCCGTCGAGACCCAGTACTTC CASRPRGMRTPSVETQYF
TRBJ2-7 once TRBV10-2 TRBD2 TGCGCCACCGCCGGGACTAGCGGGGGGGAATCCTACGAGCAGTACTTC CATAGTSGGESYEQYF
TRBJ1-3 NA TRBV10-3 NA TGTGCCAGCCGGGTGAGGGGGTCCGACTCTGGAAACACCATATATTTT CASRVRGSDSGNTIYF
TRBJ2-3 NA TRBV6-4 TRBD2 TGTGCCAGCAGTGATGTCGACGGGGGGGGCACAGATACGCAGTATTTT CASSDVDGGGTDTQYF
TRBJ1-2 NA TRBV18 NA TGTGCCAGCTCACGAAGTTGGGGGACAGGCTACACCTTC CASSRSWGTGYTF
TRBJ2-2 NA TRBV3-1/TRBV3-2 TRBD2 TGTGCCAGCAGCCGCAGGGGACTAGAGGGCGGGGAGCTGTTTTTT CASSRRGLEGGELFF
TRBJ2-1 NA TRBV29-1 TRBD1 TGCAGCGTTGAAGTTGGGACAGACTCCTACAATGAGCAGTTCTTC CSVEVGTDSYNEQFF